Listed here is a single TCR beta chain. V dropped 5 bases and J dropped 9; count of bases not matched to a gene: 7. The germline V gene has CDR1 SEHNR and CDR2 FQNEAQ (reference sequence). This CDR3 contains 15 residues. The sample belongs to a study of technical replicates of blood from several donors. Only in-frame clones appear in the TCRdb table, and some are missing; sequencing was by immunoSEQ multiplex PCR. There are more than 90,000 clones in the sample; approximately 95% occur only once, and 0.34% lies in the top ten. Sequenced input: T cells isolated from PBMCs. This sequence was found in a human donor in good health. The rearrangement links TRBV7-9 to TRBJ2-1, with 13 bases lining up with TRBD2. The CDR3 sequence: CASSLGLAGKVEQFF. CDR3 DNA: TGTGCCAGCAGCCTGGGACTAGCGGGAAAGGTTGAGCAGTTCTTC.